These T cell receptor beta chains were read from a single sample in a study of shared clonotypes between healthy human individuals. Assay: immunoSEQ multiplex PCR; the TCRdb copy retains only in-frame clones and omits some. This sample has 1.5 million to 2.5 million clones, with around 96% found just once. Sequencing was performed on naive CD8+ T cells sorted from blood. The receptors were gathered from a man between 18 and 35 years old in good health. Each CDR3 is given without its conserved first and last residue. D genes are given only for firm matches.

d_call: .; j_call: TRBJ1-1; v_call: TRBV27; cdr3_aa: ASSLRWPYEAF
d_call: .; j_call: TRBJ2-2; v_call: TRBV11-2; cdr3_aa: ASSFSINTGELF
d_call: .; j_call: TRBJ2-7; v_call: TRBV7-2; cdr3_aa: ASSLGAPGFYEQY
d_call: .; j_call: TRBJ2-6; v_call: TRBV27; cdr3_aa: ASSPHSGANVLT
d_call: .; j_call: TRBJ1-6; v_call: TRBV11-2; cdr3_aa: ASSLDQGLVSPLH
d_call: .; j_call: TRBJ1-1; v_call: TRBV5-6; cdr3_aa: ASRETERRTEAF
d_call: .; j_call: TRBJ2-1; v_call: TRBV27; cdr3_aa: ASSPSQGNSYNEQF
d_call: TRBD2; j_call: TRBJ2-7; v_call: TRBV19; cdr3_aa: ASSAGGAGSYEQY
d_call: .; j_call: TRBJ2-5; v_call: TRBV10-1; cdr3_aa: ASSESMGEIETQY
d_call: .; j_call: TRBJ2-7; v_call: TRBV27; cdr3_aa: ASSFTGSSYEQY
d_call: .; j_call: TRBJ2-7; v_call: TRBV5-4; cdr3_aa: ASSPGSEQY
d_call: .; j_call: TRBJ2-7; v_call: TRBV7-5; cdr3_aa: ARSANGQTYEQY
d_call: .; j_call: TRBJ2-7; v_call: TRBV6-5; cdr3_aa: ASSYLRDFDYEQY
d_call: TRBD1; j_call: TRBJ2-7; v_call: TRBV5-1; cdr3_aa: ASSFTGGEQY
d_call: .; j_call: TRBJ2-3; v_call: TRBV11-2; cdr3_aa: ASSLFPDQYTQY
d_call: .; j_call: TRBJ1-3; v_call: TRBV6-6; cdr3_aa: ASLQFLGDTIY
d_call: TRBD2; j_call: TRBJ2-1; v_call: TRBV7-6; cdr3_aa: ASSPRTSGIGEQF
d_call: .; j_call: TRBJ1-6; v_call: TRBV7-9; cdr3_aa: ASSLFAAGELDSPLH
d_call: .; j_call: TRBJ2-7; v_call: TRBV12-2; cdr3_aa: ASRPSALPSYEQY
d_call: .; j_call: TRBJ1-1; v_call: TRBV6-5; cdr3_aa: ASTSGAGTEAF
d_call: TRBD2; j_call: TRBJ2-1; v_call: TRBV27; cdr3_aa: ASSASGRVNEQF
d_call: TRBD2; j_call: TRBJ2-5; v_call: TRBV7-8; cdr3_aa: ASSLARGGSMETQY
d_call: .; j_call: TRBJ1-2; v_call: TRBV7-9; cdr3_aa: ASSPTPGYGYT
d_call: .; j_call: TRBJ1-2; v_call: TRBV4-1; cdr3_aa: ASSQDPYSSNYGYT
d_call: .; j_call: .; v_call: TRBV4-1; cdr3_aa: ASSQGSGDYEQY
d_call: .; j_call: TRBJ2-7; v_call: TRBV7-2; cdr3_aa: ASSPLWVYEQY
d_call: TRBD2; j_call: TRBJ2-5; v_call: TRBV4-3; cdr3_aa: ASSQTSGPGETQY
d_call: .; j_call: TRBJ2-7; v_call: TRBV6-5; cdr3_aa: ASSTPAYEQY
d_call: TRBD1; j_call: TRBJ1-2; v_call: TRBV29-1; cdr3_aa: SVGLGGDSDNYGYT
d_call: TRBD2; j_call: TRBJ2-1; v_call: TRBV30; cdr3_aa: AWTSGNNEQF
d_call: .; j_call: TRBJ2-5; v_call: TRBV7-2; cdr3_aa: ASSLGTPQETQY
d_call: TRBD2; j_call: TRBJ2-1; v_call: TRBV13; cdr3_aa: ASSPPTGTSEYNEQF
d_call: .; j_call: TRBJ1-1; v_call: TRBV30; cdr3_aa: AWQSADGTEAF
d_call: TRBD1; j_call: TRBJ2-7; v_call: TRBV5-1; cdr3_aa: ASSFGTGGRYEQY
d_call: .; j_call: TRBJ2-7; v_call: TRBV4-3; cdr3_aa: ASSQEWGADEQY
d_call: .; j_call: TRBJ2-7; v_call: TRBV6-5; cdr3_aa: ATGSSYEQY
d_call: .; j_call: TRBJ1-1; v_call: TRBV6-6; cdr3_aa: ASSPGSLMDTEAF
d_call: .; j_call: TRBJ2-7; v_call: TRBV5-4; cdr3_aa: ASSLDSAYEQY
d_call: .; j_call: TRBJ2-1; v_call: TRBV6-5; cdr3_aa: ASSYMREQF
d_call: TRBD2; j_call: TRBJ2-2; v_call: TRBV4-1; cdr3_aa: ASSQLSGRDTGELF
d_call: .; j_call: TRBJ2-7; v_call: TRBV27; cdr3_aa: ASSLQTAYEQY
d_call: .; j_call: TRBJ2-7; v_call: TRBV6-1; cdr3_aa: ASSDTAYEQY
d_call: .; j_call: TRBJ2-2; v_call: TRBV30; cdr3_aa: AWSAAFGGELF
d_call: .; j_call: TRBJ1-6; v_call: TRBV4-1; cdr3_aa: ASSQEGGERGYNSPLH
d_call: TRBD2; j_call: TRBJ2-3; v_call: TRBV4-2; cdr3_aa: ASSQDVAGGTDTQY
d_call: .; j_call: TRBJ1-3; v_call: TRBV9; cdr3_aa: ASSVGGISGNTIY
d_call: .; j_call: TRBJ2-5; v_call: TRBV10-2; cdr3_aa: ASSEVETQY
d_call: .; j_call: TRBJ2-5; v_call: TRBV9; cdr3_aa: ASSVGGVDETQY
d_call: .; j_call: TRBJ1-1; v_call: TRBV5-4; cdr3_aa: ASSLRDRGTEAF
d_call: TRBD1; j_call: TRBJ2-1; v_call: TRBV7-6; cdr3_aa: ASSLETGIGQF
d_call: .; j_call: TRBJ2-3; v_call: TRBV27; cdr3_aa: ASSPERVTDTQY
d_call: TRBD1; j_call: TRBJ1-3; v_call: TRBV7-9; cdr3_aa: ASSSTGESGNTIY
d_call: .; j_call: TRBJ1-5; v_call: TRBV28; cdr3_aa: ASSWMHNQPQH
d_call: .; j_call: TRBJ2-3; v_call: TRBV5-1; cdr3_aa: ASSPPAGTDTQY
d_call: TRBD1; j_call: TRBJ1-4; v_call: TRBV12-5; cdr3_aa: ASGLVQGADEKLF
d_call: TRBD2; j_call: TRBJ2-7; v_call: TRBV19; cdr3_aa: ASSSLAGTYEQY
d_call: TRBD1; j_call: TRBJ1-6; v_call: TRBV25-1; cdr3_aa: ASRVTGGNSPLH
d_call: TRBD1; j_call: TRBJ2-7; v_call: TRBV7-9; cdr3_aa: ASSLDVPGTEYYEQY
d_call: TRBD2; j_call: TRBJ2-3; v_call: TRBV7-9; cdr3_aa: ASSPPSGRAEDTQY
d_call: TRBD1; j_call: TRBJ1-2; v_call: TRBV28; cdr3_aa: ASSPPGVGQGANNGYT